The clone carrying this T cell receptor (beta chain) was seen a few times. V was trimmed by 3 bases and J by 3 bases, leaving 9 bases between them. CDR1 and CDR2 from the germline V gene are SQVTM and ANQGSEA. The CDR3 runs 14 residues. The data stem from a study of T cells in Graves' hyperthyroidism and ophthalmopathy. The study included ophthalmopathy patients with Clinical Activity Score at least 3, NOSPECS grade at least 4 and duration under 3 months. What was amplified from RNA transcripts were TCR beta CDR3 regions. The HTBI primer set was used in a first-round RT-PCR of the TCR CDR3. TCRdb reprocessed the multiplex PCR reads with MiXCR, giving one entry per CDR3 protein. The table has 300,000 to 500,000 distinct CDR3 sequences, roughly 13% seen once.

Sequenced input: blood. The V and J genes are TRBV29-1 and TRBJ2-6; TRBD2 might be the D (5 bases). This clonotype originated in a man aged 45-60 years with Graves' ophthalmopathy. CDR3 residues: CSVEIRGGANVLTF. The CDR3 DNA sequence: TGCAGCGTTGAGATCCGGGGTGGGGCCAACGTCCTGACTTTC.